Shown below are 16 T cell receptor beta chains from a single sample sequenced in a study of control samples from healthy donors and cancer patients. Data came from immunoSEQ multiplex PCR; TCRdb stores just in-frame clones and leaves some out. The sample shows roughly 120,000 clones, 90% to 95% of them seen only once. The sequencing sample was made of PBMCs. These receptors were taken from a man aged 45-65 years with head and neck cancer.

V is TRBV11-2 and J is TRBJ2-2, with D perhaps matching TRBD1 (5 bases). The CDR3 loop spans 16 amino acids. Germline V gives CDR1 SGHAT, CDR2 FQNNGV. V lost 2 bases, J lost 5 bases, and 15 bases lay in between. CDR3 residues: CASSLHGAQNTGELFF. Here the CDR3 DNA reads TGTGCCAGCAGCTTACATGGGGCACAAAATACCGGGGAGCTGTTTTTT.

The J gene is TRBJ2-7, the V gene TRBV2, with 9 bases identical to TRBD1. The CDR3 is 14 residues long. Unmatched junction bases numbered 9, after V lost 10 bases and J lost 2 bases. Germline CDR1 is SNHLY and CDR2 is FYNNEI. The chain's CDR3 is CATSRDRDAYEQYF. DNA of the CDR3: TGTGCCACATCCCGGGACAGGGACGCCTACGAGCAGTACTTC.

This clone was seen only once. The chain has TRBV30 and TRBJ1-5; TRBD1 matches 7 bases. In germline, CDR1 is GTSNPN, CDR2 SVGIG (reference sequence). There are 13 residues in the CDR3. Losses at the gene ends were 3 bases for V and 6 bases for J; bases not matched to a gene: 5. The CDR3 here is CAWSPTGFQPQHF. The CDR3 bases are TGTGCCTGGAGCCCGACAGGGTTTCAGCCCCAGCATTTT. The variable domain in full, with the rest retrieved from reference TRBV30 and TRBJ1-5, is SQTIHQWPATLVQPVGSPLSLECTVEGTSNPNLYWYRQAAGRGLQLLFYSVGIGQISSEVPQNLSASRPQDRQFILSSKKLLLSDSGFYLCAWSPTGFQPQHFGDGTRLSIL.

This chain joins TRBV6-5 and TRBJ2-7, with 7 bases matching TRBD2. Germline V gene lookup returns CDR1 MNHEY and CDR2 SVGAGI. This CDR3 has 16 residues. Trimming removed 2 bases from V and 4 bases from J; junction bases left unmatched: 11. Here the CDR3 DNA reads TGTGCCAGCAGTTACCAGTCAGCGCGGGGGAAGTACGAGCAGTACTTC. Its translation is CASSYQSARGKYEQYF.

This clone has a single count. The CDR3 bases are TGTGCCAGCAGTCGCCTAAATGAAAAACTGTTTTTT. Translation gives CASSRLNEKLFF. The chain uses TRBV6-2 or TRBV6-3 and TRBJ1-4; D not certain. The CDR3 is made up of 12 amino acids. Germline lookup yields CDR1 MNHEY and CDR2 SVGEGT. V was pared by 5 bases and J by 5 bases, with 6 bases between.

The genes are TRBV7-3 and TRBJ2-5, with D tentatively TRBD1 (5 bases). The V gene lost 5 bases and the J gene lost 5 bases, with 12 bases spanning the gap. The CDR3 is 13 residues long. Germline CDR1 is SGHTA and CDR2 is FQGTGA. CDR3 loop: CASSLDMSETQYF. The CDR3 bases are TGTGCCAGCAGCCTGGACATGAGCGAGACCCAGTACTTC.

In DNA form, the CDR3 reads TGTGCCAGCGGGGGGAATGGACAAGCTTTCTTT. Translating gives CASGGNGQAFF. The J gene is TRBJ1-1, the V gene TRBV2; tentatively, D is TRBD1 (5 bases). Deletions cut 8 bases from V and 9 bases from J, with 13 bases between. Germline CDR1 SNHLY, CDR2 FYNNEI. This CDR3 is 11 amino acids long.

Note on this clone: Within the sample, other DNA sequences also encode this same CDR3. J is TRBJ2-7 and V is TRBV2; D is possibly TRBD2 (6 bases). Germline V CDR1 and CDR2: SNHLY, FYNNEI. The CDR3 runs 13 residues. Trimming stripped 7 bases from V and 0 bases from J, with 10 bases between. The CDR3 bases are TGTGCCAGCAAGCAGGGACTCTCCTACGAGCAGTACTTC. Its translation: CASKQGLSYEQYF.

V and J are TRBV6-5 and TRBJ2-1, with D tentatively TRBD2 (5 bases). V was pared by 0 bases and J by 10 bases, with 19 bases between. There are 16 residues in the CDR3. Germline CDR1 and CDR2: MNHEY and SVGAGI. DNA for the CDR3: TGTGCCAGCAGTTACTCAACTGATCAGCCGGGATGGGAGCAGTTCTTC. As protein: CASSYSTDQPGWEQFF.

The chain joins TRBV19 to TRBJ1-1; D is undetermined. Germline CDR1 reads LNHDA; CDR2 reads SQIVND (reference sequence). The CDR3 consists of 14 residues. The V end was cut by 7 bases, the J end by 2 bases, with 14 bases between. The CDR3 reads CASKFGRFNTEAFF. CDR3 coding DNA: TGTGCCAGTAAGTTCGGGAGGTTTAACACTGAAGCTTTCTTT.

The chain recombines TRBV7-9 with TRBJ1-4; D is perhaps TRBD1 (6 bases). This CDR3 region has 15 residues. Trimming took 11 bases from V and 6 from J, leaving 22 bases between them. CDR1 and CDR2 from the germline V gene are SEHNR and FQNEAQ (reference sequence). CDR3 in DNA: TGTGCCTGCCAATTTTCGGGGGCATTCTATGAAAAACTGTTTTTT. Amino acids: CACQFSGAFYEKLFF.

The chain employs TRBV19 and TRBJ2-2; D possibly uses TRBD1 or TRBD2 (5 bases each). The CDR3 covers 13 residues. CDR1 and CDR2 (germline): LNHDA, SQIVND (reference sequence). Trimming took 5 bases from V and 7 from J, leaving 11 bases between them. The CDR3 DNA reads as TGTGCCAGTAGTTTACTAGGGGTCGGGGAGCTGTTTTTT. Translating it yields CASSLLGVGELFF.

The rearrangement joins TRBV11-3 to TRBJ1-1, with D possibly being TRBD1 (5 bases). V was pared by 1 base and J by 7 bases, with 7 bases between. The CDR3 has 12 amino acids. CDR1 and CDR2 from the germline V gene are SGHNT and YENEEA. CDR3 nucleotides: TGTGCCAGCAGCTTAGGTGACAGTGAAGCTTTCTTT. Amino acid sequence: CASSLGDSEAFF. The variable domain in full, with the rest retrieved from reference TRBV11-3 and TRBJ1-1, is EAGVVQSPRYKIIEKKQPVAFWCNPISGHNTLYWYLQNLGQGPELLIRYENEEAVDDSQLPKDRFSAERLKGVDSTLKIQPAELGDSAVYLCASSLGDSEAFFGQGTRLTVV.

This chain links TRBV12-3 or TRBV12-4 with TRBJ2-2; no definite D call. V lost 5 bases, J lost 0 bases, and 4 bases lay in between. The CDR3 runs 13 residues. The CDR3 sequence: CASSPTNTGELFF. As DNA, the CDR3 is TGTGCCAGCAGTCCCACGAACACCGGGGAGCTGTTTTTT.

A single count supports this clone. V and J are TRBV19 and TRBJ1-4; D not certain. From germline, CDR1 is LNHDA and CDR2 SQIVND (reference sequence). Deletions cut 7 bases from V and 10 bases from J, with 16 bases between. CDR3 size: 13 residues. This CDR3 is CASTLAFTGKLFF. For the CDR3, the DNA is TGTGCCAGTACCTTGGCGTTTACGGGAAAACTGTTTTTT.

The sample holds a few counts of this clone. The chain uses TRBV5-1 and TRBJ1-3, with a weak D call TRBD1 (5 bases). CDR3 size: 18 residues. The V gene lost 1 base and the J gene lost 0 bases, with 17 bases spanning the gap. In germline, CDR1 is SGHRS, CDR2 YFSETQ. CDR3 loop: CASSLREPGWNSGNTIYF. CDR3 DNA sequence: TGCGCCAGCAGCTTGAGGGAGCCAGGGTGGAACTCTGGAAACACCATATATTTT.